This paragraph reports one T cell receptor beta chain. Original processing methods: Amplified reference gene primers provided the basis for estimating nucleated cell counts. This table comes from immunoSEQ multiplex PCR, and its TCRdb copy is limited to in-frame clones, with some not included. V, J and clone size were drawn from that table, and D and trimming were deduced from the DNA. The data show around 28,000 clones, 80% to 90% seen once. The data were obtained in a study of blood T cell repertoires in COVID-19. Per the germline V gene, CDR1 is SGHRS and CDR2 is YFSETQ. Between the trimmed V and J ends, which lost 0 bases and 5 bases, there was a span of 11 bases. The CDR3 runs to 14 residues.

The TCR originated in a human donor in a cohort sampled during active COVID-19. Sequences were obtained from peripheral blood. V and J are TRBV5-1 and TRBJ1-2, with TRBD1 as a possible D gene (6 bases). The DNA for the CDR3 is TGCGCCAGCAGCTTGGTGCCAGGGACATATGGCTACACCTTC. It encodes CASSLVPGTYGYTF. Using reference TRBV5-1 and TRBJ1-2 for the parts outside the CDR3, the full variable domain is KAGVTQTPRYLIKTRGQQVTLSCSPISGHRSVSWYQQTPGQGLQFLFEYFSETQRNKGNFPGRFSGRQFSNSRSEMNVSTLELGDSALYLCASSLVPGTYGYTFGSGTRLTVV.